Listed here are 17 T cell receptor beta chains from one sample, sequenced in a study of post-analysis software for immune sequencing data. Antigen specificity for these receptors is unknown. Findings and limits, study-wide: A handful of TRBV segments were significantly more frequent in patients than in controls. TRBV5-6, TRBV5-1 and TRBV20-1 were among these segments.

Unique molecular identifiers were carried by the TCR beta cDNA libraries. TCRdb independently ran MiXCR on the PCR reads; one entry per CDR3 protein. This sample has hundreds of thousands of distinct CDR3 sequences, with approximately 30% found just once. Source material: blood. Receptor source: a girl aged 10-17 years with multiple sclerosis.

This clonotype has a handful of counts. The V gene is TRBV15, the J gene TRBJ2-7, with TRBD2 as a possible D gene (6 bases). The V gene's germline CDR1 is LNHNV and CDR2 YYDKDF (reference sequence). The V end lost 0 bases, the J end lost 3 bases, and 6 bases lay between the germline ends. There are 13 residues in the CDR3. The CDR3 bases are TGTGCCACCAGCAGAGATAGCGGCTACGAGCAGTACTTC. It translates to CATSRDSGYEQYF.

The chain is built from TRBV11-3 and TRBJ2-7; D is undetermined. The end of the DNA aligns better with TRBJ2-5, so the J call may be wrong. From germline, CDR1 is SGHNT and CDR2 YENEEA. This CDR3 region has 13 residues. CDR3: CASSLGGWETQYF. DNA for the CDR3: TGTGCCAGCAGCTTAGGGGGATGGGAGACCCAGTACTTC.

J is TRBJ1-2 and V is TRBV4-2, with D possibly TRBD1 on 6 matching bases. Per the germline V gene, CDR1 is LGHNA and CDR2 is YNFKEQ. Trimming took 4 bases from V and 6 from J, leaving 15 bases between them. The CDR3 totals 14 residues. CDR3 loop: CASSLPGGIDGYTF. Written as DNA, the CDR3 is TGTGCCAGCAGCCTCCCCGGGGGCATCGATGGCTACACCTTC.

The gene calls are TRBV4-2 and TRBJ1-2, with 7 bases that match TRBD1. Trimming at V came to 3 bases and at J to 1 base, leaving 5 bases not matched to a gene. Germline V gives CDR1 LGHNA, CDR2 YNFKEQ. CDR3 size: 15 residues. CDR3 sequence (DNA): TGTGCCAGCAGCCAGAGGACAGGCAATAACTATGGCTACACCTTC. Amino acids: CASSQRTGNNYGYTF.

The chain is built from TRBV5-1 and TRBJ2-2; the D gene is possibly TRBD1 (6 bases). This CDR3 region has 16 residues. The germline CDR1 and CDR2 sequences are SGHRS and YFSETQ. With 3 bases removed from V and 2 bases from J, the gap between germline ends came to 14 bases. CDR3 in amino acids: CASSSRWTDNTGELFF. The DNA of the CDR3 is TGCGCCAGCAGCTCCCGATGGACAGATAACACCGGGGAGCTGTTTTTT.

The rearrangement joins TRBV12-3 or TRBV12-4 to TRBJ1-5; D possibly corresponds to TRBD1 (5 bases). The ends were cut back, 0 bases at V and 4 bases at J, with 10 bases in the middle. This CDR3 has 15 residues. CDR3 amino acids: CASSLAGVLNQPQHF. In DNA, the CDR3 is TGTGCCAGCAGTTTAGCGGGGGTCTTAAATCAGCCCCAGCATTTT.

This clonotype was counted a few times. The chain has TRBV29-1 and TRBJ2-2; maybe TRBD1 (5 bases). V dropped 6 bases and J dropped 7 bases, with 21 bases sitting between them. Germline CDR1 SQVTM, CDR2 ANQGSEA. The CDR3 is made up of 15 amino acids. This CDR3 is CSVSGSTIQGGELFF. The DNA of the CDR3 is TGCAGCGTGTCAGGATCAACGATCCAGGGCGGGGAGCTGTTTTTT.

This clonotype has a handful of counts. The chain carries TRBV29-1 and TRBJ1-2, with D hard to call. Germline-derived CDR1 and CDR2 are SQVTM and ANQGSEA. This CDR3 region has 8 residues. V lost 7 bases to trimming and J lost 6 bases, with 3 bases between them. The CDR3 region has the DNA TGCAGCGGAGATGGCTACACCTTC. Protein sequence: CSGDGYTF.

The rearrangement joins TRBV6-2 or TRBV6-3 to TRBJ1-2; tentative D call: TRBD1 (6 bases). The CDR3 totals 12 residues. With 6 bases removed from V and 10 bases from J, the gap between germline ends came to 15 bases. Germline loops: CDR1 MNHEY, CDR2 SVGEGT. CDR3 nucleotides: TGTGCCAGCAGACCAGGGGACCTCTACTACACCTTC. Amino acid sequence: CASRPGDLYYTF.

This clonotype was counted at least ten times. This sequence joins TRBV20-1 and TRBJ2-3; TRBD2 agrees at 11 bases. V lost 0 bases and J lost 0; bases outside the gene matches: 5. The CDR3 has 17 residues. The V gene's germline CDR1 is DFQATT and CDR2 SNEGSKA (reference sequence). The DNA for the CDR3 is TGCAGTGCTAGAGATCCCTGGACTAGCGGGAGCACAGATACGCAGTATTTT. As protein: CSARDPWTSGSTDTQYF.

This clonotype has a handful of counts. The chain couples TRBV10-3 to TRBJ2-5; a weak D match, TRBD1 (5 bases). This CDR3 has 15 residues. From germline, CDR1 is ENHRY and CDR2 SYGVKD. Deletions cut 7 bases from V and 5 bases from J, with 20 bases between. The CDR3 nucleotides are TGTGCCATCAATGACCCGGTGGGGCTCGTGGAGACCCAGTACTTC. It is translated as CAINDPVGLVETQYF.

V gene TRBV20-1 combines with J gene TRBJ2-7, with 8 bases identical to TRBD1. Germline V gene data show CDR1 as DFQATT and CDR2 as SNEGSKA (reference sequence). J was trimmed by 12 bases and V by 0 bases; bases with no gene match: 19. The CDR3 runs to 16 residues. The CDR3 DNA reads TGCAGTGCTAGAGATAGACAGGGGACGAGCACAGAGACCCGGTACTTC. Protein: CSARDRQGTSTETRYF.

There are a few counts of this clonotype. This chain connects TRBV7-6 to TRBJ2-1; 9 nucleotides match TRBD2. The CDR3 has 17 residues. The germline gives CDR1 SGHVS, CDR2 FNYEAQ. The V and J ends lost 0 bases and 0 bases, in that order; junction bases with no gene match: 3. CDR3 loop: CASSLAGGRASYNEQFF. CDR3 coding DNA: TGTGCCAGCAGCTTAGCGGGCGGGAGGGCCTCCTACAATGAGCAGTTCTTC.

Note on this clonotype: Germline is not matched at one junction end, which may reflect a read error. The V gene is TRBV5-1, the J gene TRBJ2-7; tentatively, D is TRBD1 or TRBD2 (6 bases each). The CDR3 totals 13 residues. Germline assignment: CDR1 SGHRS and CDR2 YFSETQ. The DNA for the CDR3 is TGTGCCAGCAGCTTAGGGGGGCTAGGCGAGCAGTACTTC. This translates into CASSLGGLGEQYF.

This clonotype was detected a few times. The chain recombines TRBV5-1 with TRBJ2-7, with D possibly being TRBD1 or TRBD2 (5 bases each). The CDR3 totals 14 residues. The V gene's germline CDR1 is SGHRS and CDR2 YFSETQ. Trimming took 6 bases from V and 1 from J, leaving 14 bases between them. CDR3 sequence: CASTPRAGSYEQYF. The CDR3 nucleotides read TGCGCCAGCACCCCGAGGGCAGGGTCCTACGAGCAGTACTTC.

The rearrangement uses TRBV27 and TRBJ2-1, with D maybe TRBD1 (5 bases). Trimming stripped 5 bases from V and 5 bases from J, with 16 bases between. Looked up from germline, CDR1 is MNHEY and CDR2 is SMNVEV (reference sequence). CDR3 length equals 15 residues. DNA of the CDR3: TGTGCCAGCAGTCCCCAGGGCGGATTAAACAATGAGCAGTTCTTC. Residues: CASSPQGGLNNEQFF.

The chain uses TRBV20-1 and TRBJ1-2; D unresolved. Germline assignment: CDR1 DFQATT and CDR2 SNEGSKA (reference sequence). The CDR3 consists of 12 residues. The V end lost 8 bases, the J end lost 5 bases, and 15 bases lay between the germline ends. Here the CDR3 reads CSTTLADYGYTF. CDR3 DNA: TGCAGTACTACTCTTGCTGATTATGGCTACACCTTC.